These 26 T cell receptor beta chains share one sample of origin, sequenced in a study of blood T cell repertoires in COVID-19. Assay used: immunoSEQ multiplex PCR; TCRdb lists only in-frame clones, some missing. This table holds fewer than 110,000 clones, about 90% found once. Sequenced input: peripheral blood. Receptor source: a human donor in a cohort sampled during active COVID-19.

Here the CDR3 reads CASSADRGFTEAFF. In DNA form, the CDR3 reads TGTGCCAGCAGCGCCGACAGGGGTTTCACTGAAGCTTTCTTT. J is TRBJ1-1 and V is TRBV7-2; 8 bases fit TRBD1. Trimming at V came to 5 bases and at J to 4 bases, leaving 6 bases not matched to a gene. Looked up from germline, CDR1 is SGHTA and CDR2 is FQGNSA. The CDR3 has 14 residues.

The rearrangement uses TRBV28 and TRBJ1-1, with no clear D. The V gene lost 5 bases and the J gene lost 2 bases, with 15 bases spanning the gap. This CDR3 comprises 15 residues. Germline-derived CDR1 and CDR2 are MDHEN and SYDVKM. Written as DNA, the CDR3 is TGTGCCAGCAGTACCCGGGTGGCGCTTAACACTGAAGCTTTCTTT. Translation: CASSTRVALNTEAFF.

The J gene is TRBJ1-2, the V gene TRBV6-1, with 7 bases aligning to TRBD1. The CDR3 runs to 13 residues. Germline-derived CDR1 and CDR2 are MNHNS and SASEGT. The V gene end was trimmed by 2 bases and the J gene end by 8 bases; junction bases not matched to a gene: 5. DNA for the CDR3: TGTGCCAGCAGTGAACGGACAGGTTTGGGCTACACCTTC. Its translation: CASSERTGLGYTF.

V and J are TRBV5-1 and TRBJ2-3, with 10 nucleotides matching TRBD2. The ends lost 4 bases at V and 0 bases at J; junction bases unmatched: 5. The germline gives CDR1 SGHRS, CDR2 YFSETQ. The CDR3 runs 16 residues. The CDR3, as DNA: TGCGCCAGCAGCCCTCCACTAGCGGGGAGCACAGATACGCAGTATTTT. This codes for CASSPPLAGSTDTQYF.

The rearrangement joins TRBV5-1 to TRBJ2-1; TRBD1 matches 7 bases. Germline-derived CDR1 and CDR2 are SGHRS and YFSETQ. Unmatched junction bases numbered 6, after V lost 4 bases and J lost 5 bases. The CDR3 spans 14 residues. The CDR3, as DNA: TGCGCCAGCAGCCGGGGACAGAAAAACAATGAGCAGTTCTTC. Protein sequence: CASSRGQKNNEQFF.

The chain combines TRBV11-2 with TRBJ1-5; 9 nucleotides agree with TRBD1. CDR3 length: 15 residues. Per germline, CDR1 SGHAT and CDR2 FQNNGV. The V segment lost 5 bases and the J segment 3 bases; nucleotides outside the gene matches: 5. The CDR3: CASSKDRGVNQPQHF. Here the CDR3 DNA reads TGTGCCAGCAGCAAGGACAGGGGAGTCAATCAGCCCCAGCATTTT.

The genes are TRBV19 and TRBJ2-3; 7 bases fit TRBD1. V shed 7 bases and J 0 bases; nucleotides not matched to a gene: 7. The length of the CDR3 is 15 residues. Germline V gene lookup returns CDR1 LNHDA and CDR2 SQIVND (reference sequence). CDR3 nucleotide sequence: TGTGCCAGTAAGGGGGCATCTTTTAGCACAGATACGCAGTATTTT. This sequence encodes CASKGASFSTDTQYF.

This clone was observed a single time. The genes are TRBV9 and TRBJ2-1; 8 nucleotides match TRBD1. Germline CDR1 reads SGDLS; CDR2 reads YYNGEE. This CDR3 is 17 amino acids long. Trimming took 0 bases from V and 5 from J; bases not matched to a gene: 10. CDR3 protein: CASSVVSGQGTHNEQFF. Here the CDR3 DNA reads TGTGCCAGCAGCGTAGTATCAGGACAGGGAACCCACAATGAGCAGTTCTTC.

This chain joins TRBV15 and TRBJ2-7, with 8 positions matching TRBD1. This CDR3 has 14 residues. V shed 6 bases, J shed 6 bases, and the junction held 10 bases outside the gene matches. CDR1 is LNHNV and CDR2 is YYDKDF in the germline V gene (reference sequence). The CDR3 DNA sequence: TGTGCCACCAGTCGAGCACAGGGGGAGTCCGAGCAGTACTTC. This translates into CATSRAQGESEQYF.

The CDR3 DNA reads as TGTGCCAGTAGTATCGGCCGGACAGCCTATAATTCACCCCTCCACTTT. Translated, it gives CASSIGRTAYNSPLHF. The chain carries TRBV19 and TRBJ1-6, with D perhaps matching TRBD1 (6 bases). Trimming shortened V by 3 bases and J by 2 bases, and 11 bases separated the two germline ends. This CDR3 comprises 16 residues. From germline, CDR1 is LNHDA and CDR2 SQIVND (reference sequence).

The CDR3 loop reads CASSSRTGGGGENVHEQFF. The CDR3 nucleotides read TGTGCCAGCAGCTCCCGGACAGGGGGCGGGGGGGAGAATGTTCATGAGCAGTTCTTC. V usage is TRBV7-2 and J usage is TRBJ2-1; 11 nucleotides line up with TRBD1. V lost 4 bases to trimming and J lost 8 bases; unmatched junction nucleotides: 19. Looked up from germline, CDR1 is SGHTA and CDR2 is FQGNSA. CDR3 length: 19 amino acids. Looking up the rest from reference TRBV7-2 and TRBJ2-1 gives the full variable domain: GAGVSQSPSNKVTEKGKDVELRCDPISGHTALYWYRQSLGQGLEFLIYFQGNSAPDKSGLPSDRFSAERTGGSVSTLTIQRTQQEDSAVYLCASSSRTGGGGENVHEQFFGPGTRLTVL.

This CDR3 is CAWTPFRTGVNEKLFF. The DNA for the CDR3 is TGTGCCTGGACCCCGTTTCGTACCGGAGTTAATGAAAAACTGTTTTTT. The J gene is TRBJ1-4, the V gene TRBV30; D is unresolved. CDR1 and CDR2 from the germline V gene are GTSNPN and SVGIG (reference sequence). V lost 4 bases, J lost 4 bases, and 19 bases lay in between. This CDR3 region has 16 residues.

CDR3 sequence (DNA): TGTGCCAGCAGTTGGACAGTGCCAATGAGTGAGCAGTTCTTC. It specifies CASSWTVPMSEQFF. The V and J genes are TRBV6-5 and TRBJ2-1, with D maybe TRBD1 (6 bases). The CDR3 is 14 amino acids. V lost 4 bases and J 9 bases, leaving 16 bases between the germline ends. Germline V gene lookup returns CDR1 MNHEY and CDR2 SVGAGI.

This chain links TRBV7-2 with TRBJ2-6; 8 positions agree with TRBD2. Per germline, CDR1 SGHTA and CDR2 FQGNSA. V was pared by 11 bases and J by 0 bases, with 3 bases of the junction left unmatched. The CDR3 totals 14 residues. The CDR3 nucleotides read TGTGCCCGGGGGGGAGGCTCTGGGGCCAACGTCCTGACTTTC. This encodes CARGGGSGANVLTF. Complete variable domain (other parts from reference TRBV7-2 and TRBJ2-6): GAGVSQSPSNKVTEKGKDVELRCDPISGHTALYWYRQSLGQGLEFLIYFQGNSAPDKSGLPSDRFSAERTGGSVSTLTIQRTQQEDSAVYLCARGGGSGANVLTFGAGSRLTVL.

The V gene is TRBV14, the J gene TRBJ1-1; 7 positions agree with TRBD1. With V trimmed by 4 bases and J by 3 bases, 5 bases remained unmatched. CDR3 length: 14 residues. CDR1 SGHDN and CDR2 FVKESK come from the germline V gene. The CDR3 DNA reads as TGTGCCAGCAGCCTACTTGGGACAGACACTGAAGCTTTCTTT. Its protein is CASSLLGTDTEAFF.

The chain joins TRBV7-2 to TRBJ2-3, with 9 bases that match TRBD2. Losses at the gene ends were 1 base for V and 2 bases for J; bases not matched to a gene: 10. Germline V gives CDR1 SGHTA, CDR2 FQGNSA. The CDR3 covers 18 residues. As DNA, the CDR3 is TGTGCCAGCAGCTTAGGTCCCCGGGTAGCGGGGGTCACAGATACGCAGTATTTT. Translation: CASSLGPRVAGVTDTQYF.

This clone has more than one count but fewer than ten. The rearrangement uses TRBV5-6 and TRBJ1-1, with 10 bases aligning to TRBD1. Germline lookup yields CDR1 SGHDT and CDR2 YYEEEE. CDR3 size: 15 residues. The V segment lost 1 base and the J segment 4 bases; nucleotides outside the gene matches: 4. The CDR3 reads CASSLRDRGGTEAFF. The CDR3 DNA is TGTGCCAGCAGCTTGCGGGACAGGGGAGGCACTGAAGCTTTCTTT. The whole variable domain, filled in from reference TRBV5-6 and TRBJ1-1, reads DAGVTQSPTHLIKTRGQQVTLRCSPKSGHDTVSWYQQALGQGPQFIFQYYEEEERQRGNFPDRFSGHQFPNYSSELNVNALLLGDSALYLCASSLRDRGGTEAFFGQGTRLTVV.

V is TRBV6-4 and J is TRBJ1-1, with D possibly matching TRBD1 (6 bases). V was clipped by 6 bases and J by 5 bases, with 13 bases between them. The CDR3 sequence is 13 residues long. Germline CDR1 reads MRHNA; CDR2 reads SNTAGT. The CDR3 spells CASSMDRQTEAFF. CDR3 in DNA: TGTGCCAGCAGCATGGACAGACAGACTGAAGCTTTCTTT.

The genes are TRBV29-1 and TRBJ1-2, with D perhaps matching TRBD1 (6 bases). V gave up 4 bases and J gave up 2 bases, with 14 bases separating them. In germline, CDR1 is SQVTM, CDR2 ANQGSEA. The CDR3 contains 14 residues. This CDR3 reads CSVVGHPVNYGYTF. The CDR3 nucleotides are TGCAGCGTTGTGGGACACCCAGTAAACTATGGCTACACCTTC. Combining the CDR3 with reference TRBV29-1 and TRBJ1-2 gives the whole variable domain SAVISQKPSRDICQRGTSLTIQCQVDSQVTMMFWYRQQPGQSLTLIATANQGSEATYESGFVIDKFPISRPNLTFSTLTVSNMSPEDSSIYLCSVVGHPVNYGYTFGSGTRLTVV.

The chain combines TRBV5-1 with TRBJ1-6; possible D gene TRBD1, 6 bases. V lost 5 bases and J 13 bases, leaving 19 bases between the germline ends. The CDR3 length is 14 residues. Germline V CDR1 and CDR2: SGHRS, YFSETQ. The CDR3 is CASRERQVPGPLHF. In DNA, the CDR3 is TGCGCCAGCAGGGAACGACAGGTACCTGGTCCCCTCCACTTT.

This chain joins TRBV4-3 and TRBJ2-7; no definite D call. The CDR3 has 16 amino acids. Germline CDR1 LGHNA, CDR2 YSLEER. V was pared by 0 bases and J by 2 bases, with 14 bases between. In DNA, the CDR3 is TGCGCCAGCAGCCAAGAAAGGTTCGGAGTAGCCTACGAGCAGTACTTC. Protein: CASSQERFGVAYEQYF.

The V call is TRBV5-5, the J call TRBJ1-2; D unresolved. This CDR3 is 14 amino acids long. Trimming removed 0 bases from V and 3 bases from J, with 9 bases in between. Germline V gene data show CDR1 as SGHKS and CDR2 as YYEKEE (reference sequence). CDR3 protein: CASSLAGVYYGYTF. The CDR3 DNA reads as TGTGCCAGCAGCTTGGCCGGGGTTTACTATGGCTACACCTTC.

This clone has a single count. The gene calls are TRBV18 and TRBJ2-1; 9 bases fit TRBD2. V gave up 3 bases and J gave up 1 base; unmatched junction bases: 4. The CDR3 totals 16 residues. Germline lookup yields CDR1 KGHSH and CDR2 LQKENI. The CDR3 region is CASSPVAGDSYNEQFF. CDR3 nucleotides: TGTGCCAGCTCACCCGTAGCGGGAGATTCCTACAATGAGCAGTTCTTC. Drawing the rest from reference TRBV18 and TRBJ2-1, the complete variable domain is NAGVMQNPRHLVRRRGQEARLRCSPMKGHSHVYWYRQLPEEGLKFMVYLQKENIIDESGMPKERFSAEFPKEGPSILRIQQVVRGDSAAYFCASSPVAGDSYNEQFFGPGTRLTVL.

This sequence joins TRBV21-1 and TRBJ1-3; TRBD1, the table's D call, lacks a check against the DNA. TRBV21-1 is listed as a pseudogene. The CDR3 consists of 22 residues. The CDR3 region is CASSKVFPWLQGGWRSGNTIYF. In nucleotides, the CDR3 is TGTGCCAGCAGCAAAGTATTCCCTTGGTTACAGGGCGGTTGGAGGTCTGGAAACACCATATATTTT.

The DNA for the CDR3 is TGTGCCAGCAGCCAAGAAGGGTTAGCGGGAGGGTATTATACGCAGTATTTT. It codes for CASSQEGLAGGYYTQYF. The chain recombines TRBV4-2 with TRBJ2-3; 11 bases align to TRBD2. Per the germline V gene, CDR1 is LGHNA and CDR2 is YNFKEQ. J gave up 7 bases and V 0 bases, and 9 bases lay outside the gene matches. This CDR3 is 17 amino acids long.

This clone came up a few times. This chain links TRBV6-5 with TRBJ2-1; 8 bases line up with TRBD2. CDR3 length equals 14 residues. Trimming removed 7 bases from V and 6 bases from J; junction bases left unmatched: 8. Germline CDR1 MNHEY, CDR2 SVGAGI. The CDR3, as DNA: TGTGCCAGCACCTGGACTAGCCAACTCAATGAGCAGTTCTTC. It translates to CASTWTSQLNEQFF.